The source of this T cell receptor beta chain is a study of blood T cell repertoires in COVID-19. About the research overall: PBMCs, B-cell-depleted T cells, or T cells were the source of the cDNA or gDNA that made up the material.

The CDR3 spans 14 residues. The V and J ends lost 0 bases and 7 bases respectively, with 13 bases between them. CDR1 is SGDLS, CDR2 YYNGEE, per germline. Clones were sequenced by immunoSEQ multiplex PCR, and TCRdb holds only the in-frame ones, with some missing. The sample holds approximately 200,000 clones, just under 90% seen once. Sequenced material: peripheral blood. The V call is TRBV9, the J call TRBJ2-5; D gene uncertain. This TCR was recovered from a man in his sixties who had recovered from COVID-19. The CDR3 DNA follows: TGTGCCAGCAGCGTAGATTCCAGGATGGGGACCCAGTACTTC. It specifies CASSVDSRMGTQYF.